This TCR beta chain comes out of a study of blood T cell repertoires in COVID-19. Overall study context: There were acute and convalescent COVID-19 samples, and they came from the United States, Italy and Spain.

After removal of 6 bases from V and 1 base from J, the junction contained 9 bases not matched to a gene. The CDR3 spans 16 residues. Germline CDR1 is MNHNS and CDR2 is SASEGT. Clones were read by immunoSEQ multiplex PCR, and TCRdb kept only the in-frame ones, dropping some. The sample lists 300,000 to 400,000 clones; approximately 90% were seen once. Study members were between about 18 and 89 years old and lived in some 26 US regions. The sample taken for sequencing was PBMCs or T cells enriched from blood (not recorded which). V gene TRBV6-1 combines with J gene TRBJ2-5, with TRBD1 matching over 9 bases. The sequence was obtained from a woman aged 25 to 39 with acute COVID-19. The CDR3 DNA sequence: TGTGCCAGCAGGGAACGGACAGGGGCCAGCCAAGAGACCCAGTACTTC. This encodes CASRERTGASQETQYF.